Below, 20 T cell receptor beta chains from the same sample are listed, as sequenced in a study of blood T cell repertoires in COVID-19. Assay used: immunoSEQ multiplex PCR; TCRdb lists only in-frame clones, some missing. The repertoire holds about 180,000 clones, about 80% seen once, with around 14% in the top ten. Sequencing used PBMCs or T cells enriched from blood (not recorded which). These receptors all come from a man aged 55-75 years who had been exposed to COVID-19.

The V and J genes are TRBV12-3 or TRBV12-4 and TRBJ2-1; 11 bases map to TRBD2. This CDR3 has 13 residues. The V and J ends lost 8 bases and 7 bases, in that order; junction bases with no gene match: 4. CDR3 sequence reads: CASPLAGGNEQFF. CDR3 nucleotides: TGTGCCAGCCCCCTAGCGGGAGGTAATGAGCAGTTCTTC.

In this sample, this clone turned up a few times. This chain uses TRBV6-5 with TRBJ2-3, with TRBD2 matching over 11 bases. CDR3 length: 16 amino acids. After removal of 2 bases from V and 5 bases from J, the junction contained 6 bases not matched to a gene. In germline, CDR1 is MNHEY, CDR2 SVGAGI. Here the CDR3 reads CASSYSSGRAVDTQYF. The CDR3 DNA reads TGTGCCAGCAGTTACAGTAGCGGGAGGGCCGTAGATACGCAGTATTTT.

The chain has TRBV6-4 and TRBJ1-5; D possibly corresponds to TRBD1 (5 bases). The V gene's germline CDR1 is MRHNA and CDR2 SNTAGT. V was cut by 5 bases and J by 4 bases, with 15 bases left in between. The length of the CDR3 is 15 residues. The CDR3 nucleotides are TGTGCCAGCAGTCCGGACGGGACTCCTAATCAGCCCCAGCATTTT. Residues: CASSPDGTPNQPQHF.

This chain links TRBV7-8 with TRBJ1-1, with a tentative D call TRBD1 (5 bases). The V end lost 2 bases, the J end lost 0 bases, and 10 bases lay between the germline ends. CDR1 and CDR2 (germline): SGHVS, FQNEAQ. The CDR3 spans 15 residues. The CDR3 spells CASSLPGIMNTEAFF. Written as DNA, the CDR3 is TGTGCCAGCAGCTTACCAGGGATTATGAACACTGAAGCTTTCTTT.

The chain links TRBV7-2 to TRBJ1-2; a possible D gene is TRBD1 (5 bases). Germline V gene sequence: CDR1 SGHTA, CDR2 FQGNSA. The CDR3 covers 15 residues. V was trimmed by 2 bases and J by 4 bases, leaving 14 bases between them. CDR3 sequence: CASSLSVRVSYGYTF. CDR3 in DNA: TGTGCCAGCAGCTTATCGGTCAGGGTGAGCTATGGCTACACCTTC.

The gene calls are TRBV6-5 and TRBJ1-1; D is undetermined. The CDR3 consists of 14 residues. CDR1 is MNHEY and CDR2 is SVGAGI in the germline V gene. Trimming stripped 1 base from V and 1 base from J, with 7 bases between. CDR3 in amino acids: CASSYFRGNTEAFF. The DNA of the CDR3 is TGTGCCAGCAGTTACTTCCGGGGGAACACTGAAGCTTTCTTT.

This chain joins TRBV9 and TRBJ1-3, with no clear D. Germline-derived CDR1 and CDR2 are SGDLS and YYNGEE. The length of the CDR3 is 15 residues. V was cut by 1 base and J by 1 base, with 9 bases left in between. CDR3 nucleotides: TGTGCCAGCAGCGTAACCACAAGTTCTGGAAACACCATATATTTT. Protein product: CASSVTTSSGNTIYF.

V is TRBV5-1 and J is TRBJ2-1; D gene ambiguous. V was pared by 2 bases and J by 0 bases, with 12 bases between. Per the germline V gene, CDR1 is SGHRS and CDR2 is YFSETQ. The CDR3 consists of 16 residues. CDR3: CASSLTPTRSYNEQFF. The CDR3 nucleotides are TGCGCCAGCAGCTTAACGCCTACTCGCTCCTACAATGAGCAGTTCTTC.

The chain combines TRBV6-2 or TRBV6-3 with TRBJ2-7; TRBD1 aligns across 7 bases. The CDR3 loop spans 14 amino acids. Trimming removed 2 bases from V and 3 bases from J; junction bases left unmatched: 4. CDR1 is MNHEY, CDR2 SVGEGT, per germline. The CDR3 loop reads CASSYDRVFYEQYF. The CDR3 nucleotides are TGTGCCAGCAGTTACGACAGGGTTTTCTACGAGCAGTACTTC.

This chain links TRBV12-3 or TRBV12-4 with TRBJ2-5; the D is unclear. Trimming shortened V by 5 bases and J by 5 bases, and 9 bases separated the two germline ends. The CDR3 extends over 12 amino acids. Here the CDR3 DNA reads TGTGCCAGCAGTCCATGGCGGGAGACCCAGTACTTC. This encodes CASSPWRETQYF.

This clone showed up just a few times. This sequence joins TRBV24-1 and TRBJ1-2, with 9 bases identical to TRBD1. Looked up from germline, CDR1 is KGHDR and CDR2 is SFDVKD. This CDR3 region has 15 residues. Trimming removed 4 bases from V and 3 bases from J; junction bases left unmatched: 5. This CDR3 reads CATSERDREHYGYTF. Here the CDR3 DNA reads TGTGCCACCAGTGAGCGGGACAGGGAGCACTATGGCTACACCTTC.

The chain combines TRBV20-1 with TRBJ2-7; D is perhaps TRBD1 (5 bases). CDR1 and CDR2 from the germline V gene are DFQATT and SNEGSKA (reference sequence). Trimming took 3 bases from V and 2 from J, leaving 11 bases between them. The CDR3 consists of 13 residues. This CDR3 is CSASIPGTYEQYF. In DNA form, the CDR3 reads TGCAGTGCTAGTATCCCAGGGACCTACGAGCAGTACTTC.

In its sample, this clone was seen once. V is TRBV19 and J is TRBJ1-2; D remains unclear. The CDR3 has 18 residues. Deletions cut 4 bases from V and 3 bases from J, with 24 bases between. Germline V gene data show CDR1 as LNHDA and CDR2 as SQIVND (reference sequence). CDR3 protein: CASSNPRGSDDRDYGYTF. The DNA for the CDR3 is TGTGCCAGTAGTAACCCGCGGGGTTCAGATGATCGGGACTATGGCTACACCTTC.

The chain is built from TRBV19 and TRBJ2-5; D is unresolved. Trimming cost V 0 bases and J 5 bases, with 10 bases left between them. The CDR3 spans 14 residues. CDR1 LNHDA and CDR2 SQIVND come from the germline V gene (reference sequence). This chain's CDR3 is CASSIDQVGETQYF. The CDR3, as DNA: TGTGCCAGTAGTATAGATCAGGTGGGCGAGACCCAGTACTTC.

The chain carries TRBV7-3 and TRBJ2-2; D is uncertain. V lost 3 bases, J lost 5 bases, and 19 bases lay in between. Germline-derived CDR1 and CDR2 are SGHTA and FQGTGA. The CDR3 is 17 amino acids. The CDR3 nucleotides read TGTGCCAGCAGCTTCTCAGCCCTCCTCAGGTGGACCGGGGAGCTGTTTTTT. Its protein is CASSFSALLRWTGELFF.

CDR3 protein: CASSVDRGNIQYF. CDR3 nucleotide sequence: TGTGCCAGCAGTGTGGACAGGGGAAACATTCAGTACTTC. The chain carries TRBV2 and TRBJ2-4, with 9 bases fitting TRBD1. CDR3 size: 13 residues. Germline trimming cut 4 bases from V and 6 bases from J; bases unmatched to any gene: 1. Germline CDR1 SNHLY, CDR2 FYNNEI. Based on the CDR3 plus reference TRBV2 and TRBJ2-4, the full variable domain is EPEVTQTPSHQVTQMGQEVILRCVPISNHLYFYWYRQILGQKVEFLVSFYNNEISEKSEIFDDQFSVERPDGSNFTLKIRSTKLEDSAMYFCASSVDRGNIQYFGAGTRLSVL.

The chain carries TRBV6-5 and TRBJ1-2, with TRBD1 as a possible D gene (5 bases). The CDR3 is 13 amino acids. V lost 8 bases, J lost 2 bases, and 12 bases lay in between. CDR1 and CDR2 (germline): MNHEY, SVGAGI. CDR3 residues: CASAPGRNYGYTF. The CDR3 DNA reads TGTGCCAGCGCGCCAGGGCGCAACTATGGCTACACCTTC.

The genes are TRBV19 and TRBJ2-3, with D maybe TRBD1 (6 bases). This CDR3 has 14 amino acids. The V end was cut by 0 bases, the J end by 8 bases, with 12 bases between. Germline V gives CDR1 LNHDA, CDR2 SQIVND (reference sequence). The CDR3 nucleotides are TGTGCCAGTAGTATAGAACACAGAGGGGGTACGCAGTATTTT. Residues: CASSIEHRGGTQYF.

The chain is built from TRBV7-3 and TRBJ2-1, with D perhaps TRBD2 (6 bases). The CDR3 runs to 16 residues. Germline V gives CDR1 SGHTA, CDR2 FQGTGA. V lost 5 bases and J 0 bases, leaving 14 bases between the germline ends. The CDR3 region is CASSKRRGSSYNEQFF. The DNA for the CDR3 is TGTGCCAGCAGCAAACGGAGGGGAAGCTCCTACAATGAGCAGTTCTTC.

CDR3 in DNA: TGTGCCAGCAGCTTAGCACCTACAGGGTACCAAGAGACCCAGTACTTC. This gives the protein CASSLAPTGYQETQYF. This rearrangement joins TRBV7-2 to TRBJ2-5, with D possibly being TRBD1 (6 bases). The V end lost 0 bases, the J end lost 0 bases, and 11 bases lay between the germline ends. CDR3 length: 16 amino acids. Germline assignment: CDR1 SGHTA and CDR2 FQGNSA. The variable domain in full, completed from reference TRBV7-2 and TRBJ2-5, reads GAGVSQSPSNKVTEKGKDVELRCDPISGHTALYWYRQSLGQGLEFLIYFQGNSAPDKSGLPSDRFSAERTGGSVSTLTIQRTQQEDSAVYLCASSLAPTGYQETQYFGPGTRLLVL.